The next 13 T cell receptor beta chains were all read from a single sample in a study of cytomegalovirus exposure and HLA in healthy donors. Researchers ran the PCR with 60 Vbeta and 13 Jbeta primers. Method: immunoSEQ multiplex PCR; TCRdb's copy keeps in-frame clones and lacks some. The sample consists of 150,000 to 200,000 clones, roughly three quarters of them appearing once. Sequencing used PBMCs. The origin of the receptors is a young man in good health and CMV-seropositive.

The chain employs TRBV6-4 and TRBJ1-1, with 9 bases aligning to TRBD1. Losses at the gene ends were 3 bases for V and 4 bases for J; bases not matched to a gene: 3. Germline CDR1 reads MRHNA; CDR2 reads SNTAGT. This CDR3 is built from 14 residues. Here the CDR3 DNA reads TGTGCCAGCAGTGAGCAGACAGGGGGCACTGAAGCTTTCTTT. It specifies CASSEQTGGTEAFF.

The genes are TRBV14 and TRBJ2-1; 9 bases are shared with TRBD2. The CDR3 contains 15 residues. J was trimmed by 5 bases and V by 4 bases; bases with no gene match: 6. Germline V gene sequence: CDR1 SGHDN, CDR2 FVKESK. CDR3 in DNA: TGTGCCAGCAGCCTCTTAGCGGGGGCTCACAATGAGCAGTTCTTC. Amino acids: CASSLLAGAHNEQFF.

The chain couples TRBV28 to TRBJ1-5; D gene uncertain. Germline loops: CDR1 MDHEN, CDR2 SYDVKM. Trimming took 6 bases from V and 6 from J, leaving 18 bases between them. The CDR3 contains 15 residues. The DNA for the CDR3 is TGTGCCAGCAGACTTAGCCTCTCGACGGGTCAGCCCCAGCATTTT. It encodes CASRLSLSTGQPQHF. The entire variable domain, with the rest obtained from reference TRBV28 and TRBJ1-5, is as follows: DVKVTQSSRYLVKRTGEKVFLECVQDMDHENMFWYRQDPGLGLRLIYFSYDVKMKEKGDIPEGYSVSREKKERFSLILESASTNQTSMYLCASRLSLSTGQPQHFGDGTRLSIL.

This clone appeared once. The J gene is TRBJ2-1, the V gene TRBV6-1; TRBD2 aligns across 8 bases. The CDR3 runs to 15 residues. Unmatched junction bases numbered 5, after V lost 7 bases and J lost 0 bases. In germline, CDR1 is MNHNS, CDR2 SASEGT. As DNA, the CDR3 is TGTGCCAGCATCGGGGGGGCCTCCTCCTACAATGAGCAGTTCTTC. This encodes CASIGGASSYNEQFF.

This chain's CDR3 is CRVEKGQGTDTQYF. The CDR3 region has the DNA TGCAGAGTAGAGAAGGGACAGGGCACAGATACGCAGTATTTT. The chain is built from TRBV29-1 and TRBJ2-3; 8 bases fit TRBD1. This CDR3 is 14 amino acids long. The germline V gene encodes CDR1 SQVTM and CDR2 ANQGSEA.

The chain couples TRBV7-9 to TRBJ1-3, with 9 bases lining up with TRBD1. The CDR3 extends over 19 amino acids. The J segment lost 0 bases and the V segment lost 2 bases, leaving 11 bases of the junction unmatched. Germline loops: CDR1 SEHNR, CDR2 FQNEAQ (reference sequence). DNA for the CDR3: TGTGCCAGCAGCTTAAATTCAAGGACAGGGGACTTCTCTGGAAACACCATATATTTT. Translated: CASSLNSRTGDFSGNTIYF.

The V call is TRBV11-2, the J call TRBJ2-2; TRBD1 is a possible D gene (6 bases). The length of the CDR3 is 14 residues. V lost 1 base to trimming and J lost 5 bases, with 8 bases between them. The germline CDR1 and CDR2 sequences are SGHAT and FQNNGV. Here the CDR3 reads CASSLVRGTGELFF. As DNA, the CDR3 is TGTGCCAGCAGCTTAGTGAGGGGGACCGGGGAGCTGTTTTTT.

This clone appeared a few times. The V call is TRBV5-5, the J call TRBJ1-1, with 9 positions matching TRBD1. The CDR3 contains 14 residues. With 4 bases clipped from V and 10 bases from J, the junction kept 11 bases outside the gene matches. CDR1 is SGHKS, CDR2 YYEKEE, per germline (reference sequence). CDR3 nucleotides: TGTGCCAGCAGCCATACAGGACAGGGGAGGGGAGCTTTCTTT. Amino acid sequence: CASSHTGQGRGAFF.

This chain connects TRBV5-8 to TRBJ2-7; TRBD2 agrees at 8 bases. With 4 bases clipped from V and 3 bases from J, the junction kept 9 bases outside the gene matches. CDR1 is SGHTS, CDR2 YDEGEE, per germline. The CDR3 has 15 residues. The CDR3 sequence is CASSLDGTRNYEQYV. The CDR3 region has the DNA TGTGCCAGCAGCCTGGACGGGACTAGGAACTACGAGCAGTACGTC.

This clone has a handful of counts. The V gene is TRBV6-6, the J gene TRBJ1-1, with D hard to call. This CDR3 has 14 amino acids. Trimming shortened V by 6 bases and J by 1 base, and 12 bases separated the two germline ends. CDR1 is MNHNY and CDR2 is SVGAGI in the germline V gene (reference sequence). In DNA form, the CDR3 reads TGTGCCAGCAGCCCGACACTTAAGAACACTGAAGCTTTCTTT. Amino acid sequence: CASSPTLKNTEAFF.

In this sample, this clone turned up a few times. The chain recombines TRBV5-5 with TRBJ2-2; D not certain. Trimming removed 7 bases from V and 0 bases from J, with 13 bases in between. The CDR3 extends over 15 amino acids. From germline, CDR1 is SGHKS and CDR2 YYEKEE (reference sequence). The CDR3 DNA is TGTGCCAGCGAGCGAGACTTCGCGAACACCGGGGAGCTGTTTTTT. This codes for CASERDFANTGELFF.

The chain carries TRBV6-1 and TRBJ2-1, with 9 bases matching TRBD1. The CDR3 covers 11 residues. CDR1 is MNHNS and CDR2 is SASEGT in the germline V gene. Trimming at V came to 8 bases and at J to 16 bases, leaving 9 bases not matched to a gene. CDR3 amino acids: CASGDRAGYFF. In DNA, the CDR3 is TGTGCCAGCGGGGACAGGGCGGGCTATTTCTTC.

The CDR3 protein is CASSLATGGPSEAFF. The CDR3 DNA follows: TGCGCCAGCAGCTTGGCCACAGGGGGACCGTCTGAAGCTTTCTTT. The V and J genes are TRBV5-1 and TRBJ1-1; 8 nucleotides align to TRBD1. Germline CDR1 reads SGHRS; CDR2 reads YFSETQ. The V segment lost 0 bases and the J segment 6 bases; nucleotides outside the gene matches: 7. This CDR3 spans 15 amino acids.